This T cell receptor beta chain was identified during a study of blood T cells in healthy people across ages. Next came a second PCR, run for about 7 to 12 cycles, which used a sample-barcoded 5' primer along with a J-beta primer mix. All samples gave at least 2.5 million CDR3-containing paired-end reads. TCRdb passed the 5' RACE reads through MiXCR, listing each CDR3 protein once. This table has 1.5 million to 2 million distinct CDR3 sequences, almost 35% appearing once. The donors, aged roughly 6 to 90, were healthy Caucasians from Russia. This clonotype was counted only a few times. Its antigen is currently unknown. Whole-study findings and limits: TCR beta diversity was tightly associated with the proportion of naive T cells.

CDR1 is SGDLS, CDR2 YYNGEE, per germline. V was pared by 4 bases and J by 1 base, with 17 bases between. The CDR3 runs to 16 residues. V is TRBV9 and J is TRBJ2-5, with D perhaps TRBD2 (6 bases). The sequencing input was blood. The source is a woman aged 25-40 years in good health. The DNA for the CDR3 is TGTGCCAGCAGCCCGGGACTCCTTCAGCTCCAAGAGACCCAGTACTTC. It codes for CASSPGLLQLQETQYF.